The 22 T cell receptor beta chains below all came from one sample that was sequenced in a study of blood T cell repertoires in COVID-19. Profiled with immunoSEQ multiplex PCR; TCRdb holds only in-frame clones, not every one. The table lists more than 200,000 clones, 84% of them singletons. Sequencing was performed on peripheral blood. The receptors were sampled from a man between 60 and 70 years old with acute or convalescent COVID-19.

Regarding this clone: The sample holds other DNA sequences that translate to the same CDR3. The chain couples TRBV5-1 to TRBJ2-2; D is unresolved. Looked up from germline, CDR1 is SGHRS and CDR2 is YFSETQ. V was clipped by 0 bases and J by 0 bases, with 6 bases between them. This CDR3 is 15 amino acids long. The CDR3 coding sequence is TGCGCCAGCAGCTTGGTTGGAGCGAACACCGGGGAGCTGTTTTTT. Its protein is CASSLVGANTGELFF.

This sequence joins TRBV19 and TRBJ2-7; TRBD1 might be the D (6 bases). The CDR3 runs to 14 residues. Trimming removed 5 bases from V and 3 bases from J, with 14 bases in between. Germline V gives CDR1 LNHDA, CDR2 SQIVND (reference sequence). The CDR3 protein is CASSPGHLLYEQYF. As DNA, the CDR3 is TGTGCCAGTAGTCCGGGACACCTACTCTACGAGCAGTACTTC.

The chain recombines TRBV5-1 with TRBJ1-2, with D maybe TRBD1 (5 bases). CDR3 length equals 14 residues. CDR1 is SGHRS, CDR2 YFSETQ, per germline. With 0 bases removed from V and 4 bases from J, the gap between germline ends came to 10 bases. The DNA of the CDR3 is TGCGCCAGCAGCTTGGTACAGGCCAGCTATGGCTACACCTTC. Its protein is CASSLVQASYGYTF.

The genes are TRBV7-2 and TRBJ2-1, with a weak D call TRBD2 (6 bases). This CDR3 has 14 amino acids. Germline V gene lookup returns CDR1 SGHTA and CDR2 FQGNSA. Trimming cost V 1 base and J 7 bases, with 11 bases left between them. The chain's CDR3 is CASSLELALNEQFF. As DNA, the CDR3 is TGTGCCAGCAGCTTAGAACTAGCCCTAAATGAGCAGTTCTTC. The full variable domain, with the rest looked up from reference TRBV7-2 and TRBJ2-1, is GAGVSQSPSNKVTEKGKDVELRCDPISGHTALYWYRQSLGQGLEFLIYFQGNSAPDKSGLPSDRFSAERTGGSVSTLTIQRTQQEDSAVYLCASSLELALNEQFFGPGTRLTVL.

This clone was observed a handful of times. The J gene is TRBJ2-3, the V gene TRBV24-1; 13 positions match TRBD2. After removal of 3 bases from V and 4 bases from J, the junction contained 3 bases not matched to a gene. Germline CDR1 reads KGHDR; CDR2 reads SFDVKD. This CDR3 contains 16 residues. CDR3 nucleotides: TGTGCCACCAGTGATACTAGCGGGGGGGCCCCAGATACGCAGTATTTT. It is translated as CATSDTSGGAPDTQYF.

The chain joins TRBV10-3 to TRBJ1-2; a possible D gene is TRBD1 (5 bases). The CDR3 length is 12 residues. Germline V lookup: CDR1 ENHRY, CDR2 SYGVKD. V was clipped by 1 base and J by 8 bases, with 8 bases between them. The CDR3 loop reads CAISELGEGYTF. In DNA, the CDR3 is TGTGCCATCAGTGAGTTAGGGGAAGGCTACACCTTC.

The chain links TRBV6-4 to TRBJ2-1; D might be TRBD2 (6 bases). Trimming took off 5 bases at V and 3 bases at J, with 14 bases between the two ends. Germline V CDR1 and CDR2: MRHNA, SNTAGT. CDR3 length: 15 amino acids. The CDR3 loop is CASSPTGSFYNEQFF. The CDR3 DNA reads TGTGCCAGCAGTCCAACCGGGAGTTTCTACAATGAGCAGTTCTTC.

V usage is TRBV7-9 and J usage is TRBJ1-2; TRBD1 agrees at 9 bases. J was trimmed by 4 bases and V by 5 bases; bases with no gene match: 8. From germline, CDR1 is SEHNR and CDR2 FQNEAQ (reference sequence). The CDR3 has 15 amino acids. The CDR3, as DNA: TGTGCCAGCAGCGCCGGGACAGGGATCATCTATGGCTACACCTTC. Protein: CASSAGTGIIYGYTF. Drawing the rest from reference TRBV7-9 and TRBJ1-2, the complete variable domain is DTGVSQNPRHKITKRGQNVTFRCDPISEHNRLYWYRQTLGQGPEFLTYFQNEAQLEKSRLLSDRFSAERPKGSFSTLEIQRTEQGDSAMYLCASSAGTGIIYGYTFGSGTRLTVV.

This chain links TRBV5-1 with TRBJ2-7; D might be TRBD2 (6 bases). Trimming removed 1 base from V and 5 bases from J, with 19 bases in between. The CDR3 spans 16 residues. Germline V gene data show CDR1 as SGHRS and CDR2 as YFSETQ. CDR3 bases: TGCGCCAGCAGCTTGTTCTGGGGAGGCCGGGCGGACGAGCAGTACTTC. Translating gives CASSLFWGGRADEQYF.

The J gene is TRBJ2-5, the V gene TRBV6-2 or TRBV6-3; 7 bases match TRBD2. The V gene's germline CDR1 is MNHEY and CDR2 SVGEGT. This CDR3 region has 14 residues. V lost 4 bases and J lost 5; bases outside the gene matches: 7. The CDR3 protein is CASSWGGSRETQYF. DNA for the CDR3: TGTGCCAGCAGTTGGGGGGGGAGTAGGGAGACCCAGTACTTC.

This chain uses TRBV18 with TRBJ1-3; no clear D gene. Germline V lookup: CDR1 KGHSH, CDR2 LQKENI. Trimming pared 3 bases from V and 1 base from J, leaving 10 bases between. The CDR3 runs 15 residues. This chain's CDR3 is CASSPTSVSGNTIYF. In DNA, the CDR3 is TGTGCCAGCTCACCTACGAGTGTTTCTGGAAACACCATATATTTT. The variable domain in full, completed from reference TRBV18 and TRBJ1-3, reads NAGVMQNPRHLVRRRGQEARLRCSPMKGHSHVYWYRQLPEEGLKFMVYLQKENIIDESGMPKERFSAEFPKEGPSILRIQQVVRGDSAAYFCASSPTSVSGNTIYFGEGSWLTVV.

J is TRBJ1-4 and V is TRBV7-2, with D possibly being TRBD1 (6 bases). Trimming took 3 bases from V and 8 from J, leaving 13 bases between them. CDR3 length: 14 residues. Germline CDR1 SGHTA, CDR2 FQGNSA. CDR3 sequence reads: CASSFQGLGEKLFF. The CDR3 DNA reads as TGTGCCAGCAGCTTTCAGGGGCTTGGGGAAAAACTGTTTTTT.

This clone was observed a handful of times. The CDR3 here is CANQTGNPRGDEQYF. CDR3 coding DNA: TGTGCCAACCAAACCGGGAACCCCCGAGGTGACGAGCAGTACTTC. This chain uses TRBV21-1 with TRBJ2-7; the D call TRBD2 from the table was never checked on the DNA. TRBV21-1 is given as a pseudogene. This CDR3 is built from 15 residues.

The rearrangement uses TRBV9 and TRBJ2-7; weak D call: TRBD2 (7 bases). Germline CDR1 and CDR2: SGDLS and YYNGEE. V lost 0 bases and J lost 7, with 17 bases in between. This CDR3 comprises 15 residues. The CDR3 DNA follows: TGTGCCAGCAGCGTAGTGGGGGGGCCGGCCGCTGAGCAGTACTTC. Its protein product is CASSVVGGPAAEQYF.

The chain uses TRBV6-2 or TRBV6-3 and TRBJ2-3, with a possible D match to TRBD1 (5 bases). The germline CDR1 and CDR2 sequences are MNHEY and SVGEGT. The CDR3 spans 16 residues. The ends were cut back, 0 bases at V and 5 bases at J, with 15 bases in the middle. In DNA form, the CDR3 reads TGTGCCAGCAGTTACTCGTGGCAGGGTGCCAAAGATACGCAGTATTTT. Amino acids: CASSYSWQGAKDTQYF.

The chain carries TRBV7-2 and TRBJ2-3; perhaps TRBD1 as D (6 bases). The CDR3 is made up of 14 amino acids. Looked up from germline, CDR1 is SGHTA and CDR2 is FQGNSA. The V gene lost 4 bases and the J gene lost 11 bases, with 19 bases spanning the gap. The CDR3 reads CASSSSRGGQWQYF. The CDR3, as DNA: TGTGCCAGCAGCTCCTCTCGTGGTGGACAGTGGCAGTATTTT.

The table lists this clone with a count of one. V gene TRBV11-2 combines with J gene TRBJ2-7; D is unresolved. The CDR3 is made up of 14 amino acids. CDR1 is SGHAT and CDR2 is FQNNGV in the germline V gene. The ends were cut back, 1 base at V and 2 bases at J, with 9 bases in the middle. CDR3 coding DNA: TGTGCCAGCAGCTTAGGCAGGTTGCCCTACGAGCAGTACTTC. It encodes CASSLGRLPYEQYF.

The chain has TRBV5-1 and TRBJ1-2; the match to TRBD1 covers 7 bases. CDR3 size: 14 residues. Germline CDR1 and CDR2: SGHRS and YFSETQ. The trim removed 8 bases at V and 1 base at J, leaving 8 bases unmatched. CDR3 nucleotides: TGCGCCAGTAAGCCGGGACAGAGTAACTATGGCTACACCTTC. It specifies CASKPGQSNYGYTF.

This chain connects TRBV30 to TRBJ2-5; possibly TRBD1 for D (6 bases). The CDR3 has 14 residues. From germline, CDR1 is GTSNPN and CDR2 SVGIG (reference sequence). Trimming removed 3 bases at V and 1 base at J, with 12 bases between. CDR3: CAWSAGDLQETQYF. The CDR3 DNA sequence: TGTGCCTGGAGCGCAGGGGACCTCCAAGAGACCCAGTACTTC.

The chain recombines TRBV28 with TRBJ1-2, with a tentative D call TRBD1 (6 bases). This CDR3 comprises 13 residues. CDR1 MDHEN and CDR2 SYDVKM come from the germline V gene. Trimming removed 7 bases from V and 4 bases from J, with 13 bases in between. For the CDR3, the DNA is TGTGCCAGCAACGTACAGGGTACCTATGGCTACACCTTC. Amino acid sequence: CASNVQGTYGYTF.

The chain is built from TRBV5-4 and TRBJ2-2; maybe TRBD2 (5 bases). This CDR3 is built from 16 residues. V was pared by 3 bases and J by 1 base, with 13 bases between. Germline V gene data show CDR1 as SGHNT and CDR2 as YYREEE (reference sequence). In DNA, the CDR3 is TGTGCCAGCAGCTCCCAAGCGGCCCTGAACACCGGGGAGCTGTTTTTT. Its protein is CASSSQAALNTGELFF.

CDR3 sequence reads: CASSQAGGQAVYGYTF. DNA for the CDR3: TGTGCCAGCAGCCAAGCTGGAGGACAGGCGGTCTATGGCTACACCTTC. This chain connects TRBV4-2 to TRBJ1-2; TRBD1 agrees at 7 bases. The CDR3 has 16 residues. Trimming took 1 base from V and 4 from J; bases not matched to a gene: 9. Germline CDR1 and CDR2: LGHNA and YNFKEQ.